This T cell receptor beta chain originates from a study of T cells in Graves' hyperthyroidism and ophthalmopathy. Regarding the study as a whole: The blood repertoire included most of the expanded thyroid clonotypes above 0.001.

The V gene's germline CDR1 is SGHVS and CDR2 FQNEAQ. V dropped 2 bases and J dropped 6 bases, with 10 bases sitting between them. The CDR3 contains 13 residues. Authors of the study amplified TCR beta CDR3 regions from RNA transcripts. First-round RT-PCR with HTBI primers amplified the TCR CDR3 region. MiXCR was run by TCRdb on the multiplex PCR reads, yielding one entry per CDR3 protein. This sample yields about 510,000 distinct CDR3 sequences, of which about 45% are seen a single time; about two fifths belongs to the top ten. Diagnostic decisions used clinical symptoms, serum thyroxine and TRAb, thyroid ultrasound and orbital computed tomography. With respect to this clonotype: Its antigen is undetermined.

Sequencing was performed on peripheral blood or thyroid tissue (not recorded which). The sequence was obtained from an adult woman with Graves' disease, either hyperthyroidism or ophthalmopathy (not recorded which). The gene calls are TRBV7-8 and TRBJ2-5; maybe TRBD2 (5 bases). The CDR3 is CASSLSRVKTQYF. CDR3 nucleotide sequence: TGTGCCAGCAGCTTATCGCGGGTGAAGACCCAGTACTTC.